The next 29 T cell receptor beta chains were all read from a single sample in a study of blood T cell repertoires in COVID-19. Sequencing was performed with immunoSEQ multiplex PCR; in TCRdb, only in-frame clones are kept and a portion is missing. The sample records 84,000 or so clones, around 80% being singletons. The sample was peripheral blood. These receptors all stem from a human donor in a cohort sampled during active COVID-19.

There are a few counts of this clone. This chain connects TRBV7-2 to TRBJ2-7; 10 nucleotides align to TRBD1. CDR1 is SGHTA, CDR2 FQGNSA, per germline. V trimming: 4 bases; J trimming: 6 bases; junction bases outside the gene matches: 12. The CDR3 is made up of 16 amino acids. This CDR3 is CASSWSSGTGVSEQYF. CDR3 nucleotides: TGTGCCAGCAGCTGGTCATCCGGGACAGGGGTCTCCGAGCAGTACTTC. The full variable domain, rest sourced from reference TRBV7-2 and TRBJ2-7, is GAGVSQSPSNKVTEKGKDVELRCDPISGHTALYWYRQSLGQGLEFLIYFQGNSAPDKSGLPSDRFSAERTGGSVSTLTIQRTQQEDSAVYLCASSWSSGTGVSEQYFGPGTRLTVT.

This clone was recorded many times. V and J are TRBV5-1 and TRBJ1-2; 7 bases match TRBD1. In germline, CDR1 is SGHRS, CDR2 YFSETQ. This CDR3 has 14 residues. J lost 3 bases, V lost 3 bases, and 5 bases had no gene match. The CDR3 protein is CASSYGQVDYGYTF. Written as DNA, the CDR3 is TGCGCCAGCAGCTACGGACAGGTGGACTATGGCTACACCTTC.

This clone was counted between two and nine times. This chain joins TRBV7-8 and TRBJ2-7, with D perhaps matching TRBD2 (6 bases). V was cut by 5 bases and J by 0 bases, with 11 bases left in between. The CDR3 has 14 residues. The germline V gene has CDR1 SGHVS and CDR2 FQNEAQ. The chain's CDR3 is CASSPREPSYEQYF. DNA of the CDR3: TGTGCCAGCAGCCCTCGGGAGCCCTCCTACGAGCAGTACTTC.

The chain has TRBV5-4 and TRBJ2-5; D possibly corresponds to TRBD1 (5 bases). The CDR3 extends over 12 amino acids. V lost 0 bases and J lost 5, with 5 bases in between. Germline V gives CDR1 SGHNT, CDR2 YYREEE (reference sequence). The CDR3 DNA is TGTGCCAGCAGCTTGGAGGGGGAGACCCAGTACTTC. This encodes CASSLEGETQYF.

The J gene is TRBJ2-7, the V gene TRBV1; the DNA was not compared with TRBD2, the D call given in the table. TRBV1 is shown as a pseudogene. The CDR3 consists of 15 residues. This CDR3 reads CTSSQPIPSGYEQYF. CDR3 coding DNA: TGCACCAGCAGCCAGCCCATCCCTAGCGGCTACGAGCAGTACTTC.

The chain joins TRBV24-1 to TRBJ2-7, with 8 bases lining up with TRBD1. The germline CDR1 and CDR2 sequences are KGHDR and SFDVKD. CDR3 length: 12 residues. V shed 9 bases and J 3 bases; nucleotides not matched to a gene: 3. CDR3 bases: TGTGCCACCCGCGGACAGGGCTACGAGCAGTACTTC. This codes for CATRGQGYEQYF.

The chain recombines TRBV6-1 with TRBJ2-1; 10 nucleotides agree with TRBD2. Germline CDR1 MNHNS, CDR2 SASEGT. J was trimmed by 5 bases and V by 1 base; bases with no gene match: 14. The CDR3 runs 19 residues. CDR3: CASSEVGASGSKDHNEQFF. The CDR3 bases are TGTGCCAGCAGTGAAGTAGGGGCTAGCGGGAGTAAGGACCACAATGAGCAGTTCTTC.

The chain joins TRBV7-9 to TRBJ2-7; D is perhaps TRBD1 (6 bases). This CDR3 has 16 residues. The ends were cut back, 4 bases at V and 6 bases at J, with 22 bases in the middle. Germline V lookup: CDR1 SEHNR, CDR2 FQNEAQ (reference sequence). CDR3 nucleotide sequence: TGTGCCAGCAGCTCCAACAGGGAGAAGACTCTAGGCGAGCAGTACTTC. Translation gives CASSSNREKTLGEQYF.

J is TRBJ2-1 and V is TRBV4-1, with 10 bases aligning to TRBD2. Trimming removed 0 bases from V and 4 bases from J; junction bases left unmatched: 9. The germline V gene encodes CDR1 MGHRA and CDR2 YSYEKL. This CDR3 comprises 18 residues. The CDR3 sequence: CASSQDRTSGTFYNEQFF. CDR3 sequence (DNA): TGCGCCAGCAGCCAAGATAGAACTAGCGGGACGTTTTACAATGAGCAGTTCTTC.

The chain has TRBV13 and TRBJ2-3; a possible D gene is TRBD2 (7 bases). Germline-derived CDR1 and CDR2 are PRHDT and FYEKMQ (reference sequence). Trimming stripped 1 base from V and 2 bases from J, with 13 bases between. The CDR3 consists of 16 residues. The CDR3 nucleotides are TGTGCCAGCAGCTTAGATGGCGGGGGCCTCACAGATACGCAGTATTTT. It encodes CASSLDGGGLTDTQYF.

The chain recombines TRBV6-1 with TRBJ2-1; 9 nucleotides line up with TRBD2. Germline V CDR1 and CDR2: MNHNS, SASEGT. V lost 2 bases to trimming and J lost 7 bases; unmatched junction nucleotides: 9. The CDR3 runs to 16 residues. CDR3 coding DNA: TGTGCCAGCAGTGAATGGGCTAGCGGGACCAAGAATGAGCAGTTCTTC. It codes for CASSEWASGTKNEQFF.

This clone was counted between two and nine times. This chain links TRBV7-8 with TRBJ2-1; 12 bases are a match to TRBD2. CDR3 length: 14 residues. V dropped 10 bases and J dropped 7; count of bases not matched to a gene: 8. Germline CDR1 reads SGHVS; CDR2 reads FQNEAQ. CDR3 in DNA: TGTGCCACCTTGTCACTAGCGGGAGGAAATGAGCAGTTCTTC. It specifies CATLSLAGGNEQFF.

V usage is TRBV21-1 and J usage is TRBJ1-2; the D call in the table, TRBD1, was not verified against the DNA. TRBV21-1 is described as a pseudogene. The CDR3 is 14 residues long. The CDR3 nucleotides read TGTGCCAGCAGCAAATTCGGGGACAGCTATGGCTACACCTTC. Amino acids: CASSKFGDSYGYTF.

The DNA of the CDR3 is TGTGCCAGCTCCCCGAGGTTCGGGAGAAGGAATGAGCAGTTCTTC. Translation: CASSPRFGRRNEQFF. The chain links TRBV9 to TRBJ2-1; tentative D call: TRBD2 (6 bases). The V gene lost 7 bases and the J gene lost 7 bases, with 21 bases spanning the gap. The CDR3 runs to 15 residues. Germline CDR1 reads SGDLS; CDR2 reads YYNGEE.

The chain employs TRBV2 and TRBJ1-3; D unclear. CDR1 SNHLY and CDR2 FYNNEI come from the germline V gene. The CDR3 runs 15 residues. V shed 3 bases and J shed 0 bases, with 9 bases lying between them. The CDR3 DNA reads TGTGCCAGCAGTGACTGGCGGAACTCTGGAAACACCATATATTTT. It codes for CASSDWRNSGNTIYF.

The chain combines TRBV7-2 with TRBJ2-1; D gene unclear. Per germline, CDR1 SGHTA and CDR2 FQGNSA. CDR3 size: 12 residues. Trimming cost V 3 bases and J 3 bases, with 3 bases left between them. The CDR3 spells CASSFSYNEQFF. The CDR3 DNA sequence: TGTGCCAGCAGCTTTAGCTACAATGAGCAGTTCTTC.

This clone was observed a few times. The rearrangement uses TRBV27 and TRBJ2-7; 8 nucleotides line up with TRBD2. The CDR3 is 14 residues long. In germline, CDR1 is MNHEY, CDR2 SMNVEV (reference sequence). With V trimmed by 8 bases and J by 4 bases, 10 bases remained unmatched. CDR3 sequence: CASGALAGRYEQYF. The CDR3 coding sequence is TGTGCCAGCGGAGCCTTAGCGGGAAGGTACGAGCAGTACTTC.

This clone was counted between two and nine times. The chain employs TRBV4-3 and TRBJ1-1; 8 nucleotides agree with TRBD1. V lost 4 bases to trimming and J lost 4 bases; unmatched junction nucleotides: 5. CDR3 length: 14 amino acids. Germline values: CDR1 LGHNA, CDR2 YSLEER. The CDR3 here is CASSRGQGGTEAFF. Written as DNA, the CDR3 is TGCGCCAGCAGCCGAGGACAGGGTGGCACTGAAGCTTTCTTT.

The chain couples TRBV7-2 to TRBJ2-1; D remains unclear. Trimming took off 5 bases at V and 0 bases at J, with 11 bases between the two ends. The CDR3 extends over 15 amino acids. The germline V gene encodes CDR1 SGHTA and CDR2 FQGNSA. This CDR3 reads CASSNAASSYNEQFF. CDR3 DNA sequence: TGTGCCAGCAGCAACGCAGCGAGCTCCTACAATGAGCAGTTCTTC.

The chain is built from TRBV28 and TRBJ1-6, with 7 bases matching TRBD1. CDR1 and CDR2 from the germline V gene are MDHEN and SYDVKM. The V and J ends lost 5 bases and 2 bases, in that order; junction bases with no gene match: 6. There are 16 residues in the CDR3. The chain's CDR3 is CASSGGDSAYNSPLHF. CDR3 coding DNA: TGTGCCAGCAGTGGAGGGGACAGTGCCTATAATTCACCCCTCCACTTT.

CDR3 sequence reads: CASSYLGGSEAFF. DNA of the CDR3: TGTGCCAGCAGTTACCTAGGGGGCTCTGAAGCTTTCTTT. This chain joins TRBV6-2 or TRBV6-3 and TRBJ1-1; 7 bases match TRBD1. Germline CDR1 reads MNHEY; CDR2 reads SVGEGT. This CDR3 spans 13 amino acids. Losses at the gene ends were 2 bases for V and 6 bases for J; bases not matched to a gene: 3.

V usage is TRBV6-2 or TRBV6-3 and J usage is TRBJ1-1; D is uncertain. Germline values: CDR1 MNHEY, CDR2 SVGEGT. This CDR3 has 13 amino acids. The germline V and J ends were trimmed by 2 bases and 5 bases, with 9 bases remaining between them. The CDR3 DNA reads TGTGCCAGCAGTTACCCGGCGGGGACTGAAGCTTTCTTT. As protein: CASSYPAGTEAFF.

The rearrangement links TRBV10-2 to TRBJ2-2; TRBD2 aligns across 9 bases. This CDR3 is 18 amino acids long. CDR1 WSHSY and CDR2 SAAADI come from the germline V gene. V dropped 4 bases and J dropped 4; count of bases not matched to a gene: 13. In nucleotides, the CDR3 is TGCGCCAGCAGTGCAGGGGCCAGCGGGAGGCGGTTCACCGGGGAGCTGTTTTTT. Translation: CASSAGASGRRFTGELFF.

The chain recombines TRBV28 with TRBJ1-6; TRBD1 matches 7 bases. The CDR3 spans 16 residues. V was clipped by 5 bases and J by 10 bases; unmatched bases: 14. CDR1 is MDHEN, CDR2 SYDVKM, per germline. This CDR3 is CASSPSGQGTVSPLHF. In nucleotides, the CDR3 is TGTGCCAGCAGTCCCTCGGGGCAGGGGACAGTCTCACCCCTCCACTTT.

This chain uses TRBV6-2 or TRBV6-3 with TRBJ2-1; 12 positions match TRBD2. The CDR3 spans 16 residues. Germline V CDR1 and CDR2: MNHEY, SVGEGT. With 0 bases clipped from V and 10 bases from J, the junction kept 7 bases outside the gene matches. The CDR3 loop is CASSYSSSGRAYEQFF. The CDR3 coding sequence is TGTGCCAGCAGTTACTCCTCTAGCGGGAGGGCCTACGAGCAGTTCTTC.

The chain links TRBV23-1 to TRBJ2-1; 7 bases align to TRBD2. TRBV23-1 is assigned to the ORF class and has an uncertain function. J gave up 11 bases and V 2 bases, and 27 bases lay outside the gene matches. The CDR3 is 20 amino acids. CDR3 region: CASSQRTSTPLSASGRKQFF. CDR3 nucleotide sequence: TGCGCCAGCAGTCAACGGACTAGTACTCCTCTAAGCGCCAGTGGAAGGAAGCAGTTCTTC.

The chain has TRBV6-1 and TRBJ2-7; D remains ambiguous. CDR1 and CDR2 from the germline V gene are MNHNS and SASEGT. V lost 2 bases and J lost 6, with 14 bases in between. The CDR3 is 14 residues long. The CDR3 loop reads CASSETERVSEQYF. The CDR3 nucleotides are TGTGCCAGCAGTGAAACGGAGCGAGTTTCCGAGCAGTACTTC.

The chain couples TRBV28 to TRBJ1-1, with unresolved D. Trimming took off 5 bases at V and 1 base at J, with 11 bases between the two ends. This CDR3 contains 14 residues. The germline V gene has CDR1 MDHEN and CDR2 SYDVKM. CDR3 amino acids: CASSAYSGNTEAFF. DNA for the CDR3: TGTGCCAGCAGTGCCTACAGCGGGAACACTGAAGCTTTCTTT.

Notes on this clone: A junction boundary mismatches the germline segment, possibly from a read error. CDR3 sequence (DNA): TGTGCTAGCAGCTTAGCGGGGGCGGGAGCGGACGAGCAGTACTTC. It yields the protein CASSLAGAGADEQYF. The chain recombines TRBV7-7 with TRBJ2-7; 9 bases are shared with TRBD2. Germline V CDR1 and CDR2: SSHAT, FNYEAQ (reference sequence). The CDR3 runs 15 residues.